These 5 T cell receptor beta chains were all obtained from the same sample, sequenced in a study of shared clonotypes between healthy human individuals. Method: immunoSEQ multiplex PCR; TCRdb's copy keeps in-frame clones and lacks some. The table includes 550,000 to 850,000 clones, approximately 79% detected once. Sequences were obtained from memory CD4+ T cells sorted from blood. The subset was: CD45RA-negative fraction. All receptors come from a woman aged 25 to 39 in good health.

This rearrangement joins TRBV7-9 to TRBJ1-3; D is unclear. Per germline, CDR1 SEHNR and CDR2 FQNEAQ (reference sequence). This CDR3 contains 15 residues. Trimming pared 3 bases from V and 4 bases from J, leaving 13 bases between. The CDR3, as DNA: TGTGCCAGCAGCTTGTTTGGTACCGAAGGAAACACCATATATTTT. The encoded protein is CASSLFGTEGNTIYF. Supplemented by reference TRBV7-9 and TRBJ1-3, the full variable domain reads DTGVSQNPRHKITKRGQNVTFRCDPISEHNRLYWYRQTLGQGPEFLTYFQNEAQLEKSRLLSDRFSAERPKGSFSTLEIQRTEQGDSAMYLCASSLFGTEGNTIYFGEGSWLTVV.

This chain joins TRBV6-1 and TRBJ1-4; 8 positions match TRBD1. Germline CDR1 and CDR2: MNHNS and SASEGT. There are 17 residues in the CDR3. The V and J ends lost 4 bases and 2 bases, in that order; junction bases with no gene match: 9. CDR3 loop: CASSARGPPGTNEKLFF. The DNA for the CDR3 is TGTGCCAGCAGTGCCAGGGGGCCACCGGGGACTAATGAAAAACTGTTTTTT.

V gene TRBV11-2 combines with J gene TRBJ2-3; D is unresolved. The CDR3 has 17 residues. The germline V gene has CDR1 SGHAT and CDR2 FQNNGV. Between the trimmed V and J ends, which lost 2 bases and 1 base, there was a span of 16 bases. CDR3 DNA: TGTGCCAGCAGCTTAAGTTTACGGAGCGACGGCACAGATACGCAGTATTTT. It translates to CASSLSLRSDGTDTQYF. Full variable domain (missing parts from reference TRBV11-2 and TRBJ2-3): EAGVAQSPRYKIIEKRQSVAFWCNPISGHATLYWYQQILGQGPKLLIQFQNNGVVDDSQLPKDRFSAERLKGVDSTLKIQPAKLEDSAVYLCASSLSLRSDGTDTQYFGPGTRLTVL.

The chain is built from TRBV7-6 and TRBJ2-7, with a possible D match to TRBD2 (6 bases). CDR3 length equals 14 residues. V was clipped by 4 bases and J by 2 bases, with 12 bases between them. CDR1 is SGHVS and CDR2 is FNYEAQ in the germline V gene. CDR3 sequence (DNA): TGTGCCAGCAGCTCGGGACTCCCACCCTACGAGCAGTACTTC. Residues: CASSSGLPPYEQYF. The full variable domain, its missing parts supplied by reference TRBV7-6 and TRBJ2-7, is GAGVSQSPRYKVTKRGQDVALRCDPISGHVSLYWYRQALGQGPEFLTYFNYEAQQDKSGLPNDRFSAERPEGSISTLTIQRTEQRDSAMYRCASSSGLPPYEQYFGPGTRLTVT.

To note about this clone: The same CDR3 arises from other DNA sequences in this sample as well. The rearrangement uses TRBV14 and TRBJ2-5; 9 nucleotides match TRBD2. The CDR3 extends over 15 amino acids. The germline V gene has CDR1 SGHDN and CDR2 FVKESK. Germline trimming cut 1 base from V and 4 bases from J; bases unmatched to any gene: 4. The CDR3 nucleotides read TGTGCCAGCAGCCAAGTAGCGGGAGTCGGAGAGACCCAGTACTTC. Its translation: CASSQVAGVGETQYF.